Each of the 13 T cell receptor beta chains below was sequenced from the same sample in a study of blood T cell repertoires in COVID-19. Some clones are missing from TCRdb's copy, which holds only in-frame ones; the method was immunoSEQ multiplex PCR. The sample consists of around 430,000 clones, approximately 90% of them appearing once. Specimen: PBMCs or T cells enriched from blood (not recorded which). The origin of the receptors is a woman aged 45 to 65 who had recovered from COVID-19.

The chain is built from TRBV7-6 and TRBJ2-1; D is perhaps TRBD1 (6 bases). Germline CDR1 reads SGHVS; CDR2 reads FNYEAQ. Between the trimmed V and J ends, which lost 4 bases and 0 bases, there was a span of 13 bases. CDR3 length: 16 amino acids. CDR3 sequence (DNA): TGTGCCAGCAGCTCCGGACAGCTTAGCTCCTACAATGAGCAGTTCTTC. Encoded protein: CASSSGQLSSYNEQFF.

The chain joins TRBV6-5 to TRBJ2-2; 8 bases match TRBD1. Germline assignment: CDR1 MNHEY and CDR2 SVGAGI. The CDR3 is 13 residues long. V was pared by 6 bases and J by 7 bases, with 4 bases of the junction left unmatched. The CDR3 spells CASRRTGFGELFF. CDR3 nucleotides: TGTGCCAGCAGGCGGACAGGGTTCGGGGAGCTGTTTTTT.

This clone was detected once. The chain joins TRBV29-1 to TRBJ1-1, with 7 bases matching TRBD1. This CDR3 has 12 residues. The V segment lost 6 bases and the J segment 3 bases; nucleotides outside the gene matches: 4. The germline gives CDR1 SQVTM, CDR2 ANQGSEA. CDR3 amino acids: CSVAGQHTEAFF. The CDR3 DNA sequence: TGCAGCGTGGCGGGACAGCACACTGAAGCTTTCTTT.

CDR3 nucleotide sequence: TGTGCCAGCAGTTTAGGACAGGGGTCGTACCAAGAGACCCAGTACTTC. It is translated as CASSLGQGSYQETQYF. The chain has TRBV27 and TRBJ2-5, with TRBD1 matching over 9 bases. Germline assignment: CDR1 MNHEY and CDR2 SMNVEV (reference sequence). CDR3 length: 16 amino acids. With 2 bases clipped from V and 0 bases from J, the junction kept 4 bases outside the gene matches.

DNA of the CDR3: TGTGCCAGCAGTTTTGGGACAGGGCTTAATGAGCAGTTCTTC. Residues: CASSFGTGLNEQFF. The chain is built from TRBV27 and TRBJ2-1; 9 bases map to TRBD1. The CDR3 has 14 residues. In germline, CDR1 is MNHEY, CDR2 SMNVEV (reference sequence). The V segment lost 3 bases and the J segment 7 bases; nucleotides outside the gene matches: 4.

The rearrangement joins TRBV14 to TRBJ2-7; D not certain. The V gene lost 1 base and the J gene lost 3 bases, with 7 bases spanning the gap. The V gene's germline CDR1 is SGHDN and CDR2 FVKESK. The CDR3 covers 13 residues. The CDR3 reads CASSQAAVYEQYF. CDR3 nucleotides: TGTGCCAGCAGCCAAGCGGCGGTCTACGAGCAGTACTTC.

V is TRBV6-6 and J is TRBJ1-6; 8 bases agree with TRBD1. Germline CDR1 MNHNY, CDR2 SVGAGI (reference sequence). This CDR3 contains 15 residues. V gave up 6 bases and J gave up 4 bases; unmatched junction bases: 5. This CDR3 reads CASSLTGEYNSPLHF. The CDR3 nucleotides are TGTGCCAGCAGCCTGACAGGGGAGTATAATTCACCCCTCCACTTT.

The chain combines TRBV7-2 with TRBJ1-5, with 9 bases matching TRBD1. Trimming took 5 bases from V and 5 from J; bases not matched to a gene: 4. The length of the CDR3 is 14 residues. From germline, CDR1 is SGHTA and CDR2 FQGNSA. The CDR3 bases are TGTGCCAGCAGCACCGGACAGGGGTATCAGCCCCAGCATTTT. Its protein is CASSTGQGYQPQHF.

This rearrangement joins TRBV30 to TRBJ2-7; perhaps TRBD2 as D (5 bases). V lost 2 bases, J lost 4 bases, and 15 bases lay in between. This CDR3 is built from 14 residues. CDR1 is GTSNPN, CDR2 SVGIG, per germline (reference sequence). CDR3 amino acids: CAWSPGGPRYEQYF. DNA of the CDR3: TGTGCCTGGAGTCCGGGCGGGCCCAGATACGAGCAGTACTTC.

V is TRBV4-2 and J is TRBJ2-6; D is perhaps TRBD1 (6 bases). The CDR3 length is 18 residues. V was cut by 1 base and J by 3 bases, with 16 bases left in between. Germline values: CDR1 LGHNA, CDR2 YNFKEQ. CDR3 residues: CASSQALNGGSGANVLTF. CDR3 sequence (DNA): TGTGCCAGCAGCCAAGCCCTCAATGGGGGCAGTGGGGCCAACGTCCTGACTTTC.

The rearrangement joins TRBV19 to TRBJ1-4; D gene uncertain. Trimming cost V 3 bases and J 8 bases, with 4 bases left between them. This CDR3 spans 11 amino acids. The V gene's germline CDR1 is LNHDA and CDR2 SQIVND (reference sequence). The CDR3 reads CASSIKEKLFF. The DNA for the CDR3 is TGTGCCAGTAGTATCAAAGAAAAACTGTTTTTT.

The V gene is TRBV6-5, the J gene TRBJ2-4, with D hard to call. CDR1 and CDR2 from the germline V gene are MNHEY and SVGAGI. CDR3 length equals 13 residues. Trimming shortened V by 11 bases and J by 9 bases, and 20 bases separated the two germline ends. The CDR3 protein is CASHGSSSTIQYF. The DNA of the CDR3 is TGTGCCTCCCATGGTAGCTCTAGTACCATTCAGTACTTC.

In its sample, this clone was seen a few times. The chain has TRBV2 and TRBJ1-1, with unresolved D. The CDR3 has 15 amino acids. Trimming cost V 1 base and J 0 bases, with 9 bases left between them. Germline CDR1 and CDR2: SNHLY and FYNNEI. CDR3 nucleotides: TGTGCCAGCAGTGAAGGCCGTACAATGAACACTGAAGCTTTCTTT. Its protein is CASSEGRTMNTEAFF.